A single T cell receptor beta chain is shown here with its context. The CDR3 runs 17 residues. Trimming took off 2 bases at V and 4 bases at J, with 20 bases between the two ends. CDR1 and CDR2 (germline): SGDLS, YYNGEE. This sample is drawn from a study of PD-1 blockade in classical Hodgkin lymphoma. Overall study: Administration of nivolumab to patients was at 3 mg/kg intravenously every 2 weeks.

The protocol was immunoSEQ multiplex PCR, while the TCRdb copy is restricted to in-frame clones and leaves out a portion. The table has tens of thousands of clones, about nine tenths seen once. Brentuximab vedotin exposure varied among the patients, all of whom had relapsed after autologous stem cell transplantation. This sequence joins TRBV9 and TRBJ2-3; TRBD1 might be the D (6 bases). Sequencing used peripheral blood mononuclear cells (PBMCs), obtained at baseline. The clonotype was recovered from a human donor with classical Hodgkin lymphoma. The CDR3 spells CASSVRVTEQGADTQYF. The DNA for the CDR3 is TGTGCCAGCAGCGTTAGAGTGACGGAACAGGGCGCAGATACGCAGTATTTT.